This is a list of T cell receptor beta chains from one sample in a study of OX40 agonist ivuxolimab in advanced cancers. The assay was immunoSEQ multiplex PCR, and TCRdb's table has in-frame clones only and misses some. The data contain tens of thousands of clones, roughly 88% of them singletons. The material sequenced was CD4+ or CD8+ T cells sorted from blood, taken in a trial of the OX40 agonist ivuxolimab. These receptor sequences come from an adult with an advanced solid tumor such as melanoma, head and neck, liver or kidney cancer. CDR3s include the opening cysteine and the closing phenylalanine or tryptophan. The order of the fields is clone size, D gene, V gene, J gene, CDR3 protein, CDR3 DNA. A D gene is named only where the DNA matches it firmly. Where a row states a size, it is once, few, many or the class of an expanded clone; other rows omit it.

clone_size: -
d_call: -
v_call: TRBV19
j_call: TRBJ2-3
cdr3_aa: CASNTRQASPDTQYF
cdr3_nt: TGTGCCAGTAATACCCGACAGGCGAGCCCAGATACGCAGTATTTT

clone_size: -
d_call: TRBD2
v_call: TRBV5-1
j_call: TRBJ2-7
cdr3_aa: CASSLFTSGSAEQYF
cdr3_nt: TGCGCCAGCAGCTTGTTCACTAGCGGGAGTGCGGAGCAGTACTTC

clone_size: -
d_call: -
v_call: TRBV15
j_call: TRBJ2-3
cdr3_aa: CATSTLLAVGDTQYF
cdr3_nt: TGTGCCACCAGTACGCTACTAGCTGTCGGGGATACGCAGTATTTT

clone_size: -
d_call: -
v_call: TRBV7-9
j_call: TRBJ2-5
cdr3_aa: CASSRLTGTQYF
cdr3_nt: TGTGCCAGCAGCCGATTGACAGGGACCCAGTACTTC

clone_size: -
d_call: TRBD1
v_call: TRBV5-1
j_call: TRBJ2-3
cdr3_aa: CASSLDWTGPGATQYF
cdr3_nt: TGCGCCAGCAGCTTGGATTGGACAGGGCCCGGAGCTACGCAGTATTTT

clone_size: -
d_call: -
v_call: TRBV5-1
j_call: TRBJ1-2
cdr3_aa: CASSLDGNPRGYTF
cdr3_nt: TGCGCCAGCAGCTTGGACGGGAATCCGAGGGGCTACACCTTC

clone_size: -
d_call: -
v_call: TRBV18
j_call: TRBJ1-3
cdr3_aa: CASSPATGPSGNTIYF
cdr3_nt: TGTGCCAGCTCACCAGCCACAGGGCCCTCTGGAAACACCATATATTTT

clone_size: -
d_call: TRBD2
v_call: TRBV7-8
j_call: TRBJ2-3
cdr3_aa: CASSETGTSSLDTQYF
cdr3_nt: TGTGCCAGCAGCGAAACCGGGACTAGCTCCTTGGATACGCAGTATTTT

clone_size: -
d_call: TRBD1
v_call: TRBV15
j_call: TRBJ2-3
cdr3_aa: CATSRAGTGDTQYF
cdr3_nt: TGTGCCACCAGCAGGGCAGGGACAGGAGATACGCAGTATTTT

clone_size: once
d_call: TRBD2
v_call: TRBV6-5
j_call: TRBJ2-7
cdr3_aa: CASTDPTSGYEQYF
cdr3_nt: TGTGCCAGCACCGACCCGACTAGCGGATACGAGCAGTACTTC

clone_size: -
d_call: TRBD1
v_call: TRBV28
j_call: TRBJ2-7
cdr3_aa: CASSSPAIRDSPYEQYF
cdr3_nt: TGTGCCAGCAGTTCCCCAGCGATTCGGGACAGTCCCTACGAGCAGTACTTC

clone_size: once
d_call: -
v_call: TRBV28
j_call: TRBJ2-1
cdr3_aa: CASREDRNDHNEQFF
cdr3_nt: TGTGCCAGCAGAGAAGACAGAAATGACCACAATGAGCAGTTCTTC

clone_size: -
d_call: TRBD1
v_call: TRBV10-3
j_call: TRBJ1-1
cdr3_aa: CAIRDRASMNTEAFF
cdr3_nt: TGTGCCATCAGGGACAGGGCATCTATGAACACTGAAGCTTTCTTT

clone_size: -
d_call: -
v_call: TRBV19
j_call: TRBJ2-5
cdr3_aa: CASMKSSSFGETQYF
cdr3_nt: TGTGCCAGTATGAAGTCTAGCTCTTTTGGGGAGACCCAGTACTTC

clone_size: -
d_call: -
v_call: TRBV19
j_call: TRBJ2-5
cdr3_aa: CASRGQRQETQYF
cdr3_nt: TGTGCCAGTAGAGGACAGAGGCAAGAGACCCAGTACTTC

clone_size: -
d_call: -
v_call: TRBV5-8
j_call: TRBJ2-3
cdr3_aa: CASSLGLTDTQYF
cdr3_nt: TGTGCCAGCAGCTTGGGCCTCACAGATACGCAGTATTTT

clone_size: -
d_call: TRBD1
v_call: TRBV15
j_call: TRBJ1-1
cdr3_aa: CATSTTGMNTEAFF
cdr3_nt: TGTGCCACCAGCACGACAGGGATGAACACTGAAGCTTTCTTT

clone_size: -
d_call: -
v_call: TRBV5-1
j_call: TRBJ1-4
cdr3_aa: CASSSGQIGEKLFF
cdr3_nt: TGCGCCAGCAGCTCGGGACAAATAGGCGAAAAACTGTTTTTT

clone_size: -
d_call: TRBD2
v_call: TRBV19
j_call: TRBJ2-3
cdr3_aa: CASSILGLAGGIPSTDTQYF
cdr3_nt: TGTGCCAGTAGTATACTGGGACTAGCGGGAGGGATCCCTAGCACAGATACGCAGTATTTT

clone_size: once
d_call: -
v_call: TRBV15
j_call: TRBJ2-1
cdr3_aa: CATSRALPFLRLGAEQFF
cdr3_nt: TGTGCCACCAGCAGAGCCCTCCCTTTTTTGCGTTTGGGTGCTGAGCAGTTCTTC

clone_size: -
d_call: -
v_call: TRBV5-1
j_call: TRBJ2-1
cdr3_aa: CASSLDGQGYYNEQFF
cdr3_nt: TGCGCCAGCAGCTTGGATGGGCAGGGTTACTACAATGAGCAGTTCTTC

clone_size: few
d_call: -
v_call: TRBV7-2
j_call: TRBJ2-7
cdr3_aa: CASSLATGGSSSGYEQYF
cdr3_nt: -

clone_size: -
d_call: TRBD1
v_call: TRBV4-1
j_call: TRBJ2-2
cdr3_aa: CASSQRPGTGGPGELFF
cdr3_nt: TGCGCCAGCAGCCAAAGACCCGGGACAGGGGGCCCCGGGGAGCTGTTTTTT

clone_size: -
d_call: TRBD2
v_call: TRBV2
j_call: TRBJ2-7
cdr3_aa: CASSEKVGGPYEQYF
cdr3_nt: TGTGCCAGCAGCGAAAAGGTGGGAGGGCCGTACGAGCAGTACTTC

clone_size: -
d_call: TRBD1
v_call: TRBV2
j_call: TRBJ2-5
cdr3_aa: CASSDRTGVETQYF
cdr3_nt: TGTGCCAGCAGTGACAGGACAGGGGTAGAGACCCAGTACTTC

clone_size: few
d_call: -
v_call: TRBV2
j_call: TRBJ1-2
cdr3_aa: CASGQREGKGYGYTF
cdr3_nt: TGTGCCAGCGGACAACGGGAGGGTAAAGGCTATGGCTACACCTTC

clone_size: -
d_call: -
v_call: TRBV4-1
j_call: TRBJ2-2
cdr3_aa: CASSRGVAANTGELFF
cdr3_nt: TGCGCCAGCAGCCGCGGAGTAGCGGCAAACACCGGGGAGCTGTTTTTT

clone_size: once
d_call: TRBD1
v_call: TRBV28
j_call: TRBJ1-2
cdr3_aa: CASGAAGGSYGYTF
cdr3_nt: TGTGCCAGCGGCGCGGCAGGGGGCAGCTATGGCTACACCTTC

clone_size: few
d_call: -
v_call: TRBV5-1
j_call: TRBJ1-2
cdr3_aa: CASSFEHRESGYTF
cdr3_nt: TGCGCCAGCAGCTTTGAACACCGGGAGTCTGGCTACACCTTC

clone_size: -
d_call: TRBD1
v_call: TRBV6-5
j_call: TRBJ2-7
cdr3_aa: CASRQGQGDSYEQYF
cdr3_nt: TGTGCCAGCAGACAGGGACAGGGTGACTCCTACGAGCAGTACTTC

clone_size: -
d_call: -
v_call: TRBV7-8
j_call: TRBJ1-3
cdr3_aa: CASSAYRERTGNTIYF
cdr3_nt: TGTGCCAGCAGCGCTTACAGGGAAAGGACTGGAAACACCATATATTTT

clone_size: -
d_call: -
v_call: TRBV6-5
j_call: TRBJ1-1
cdr3_aa: CASSYSRGDFEAFF
cdr3_nt: TGTGCCAGCAGTTACTCGAGGGGGGATTTTGAAGCTTTCTTT

clone_size: -
d_call: -
v_call: TRBV19
j_call: TRBJ1-5
cdr3_aa: CASSDPGTTQPQHF
cdr3_nt: TGTGCCAGTAGTGACCCAGGGACAACTCAGCCCCAGCATTTT

clone_size: -
d_call: TRBD1
v_call: TRBV5-1
j_call: TRBJ2-7
cdr3_aa: CASSLAGQGENEQYF
cdr3_nt: TGCGCCAGCAGCTTGGCGGGACAGGGTGAAAACGAGCAGTACTTC

clone_size: -
d_call: -
v_call: TRBV10-3
j_call: TRBJ2-6
cdr3_aa: CAISVMAGARSGANVLTF
cdr3_nt: TGTGCCATCAGTGTAATGGCAGGCGCCCGCTCTGGGGCCAACGTCCTGACTTTC

clone_size: few
d_call: TRBD2
v_call: TRBV6-6
j_call: TRBJ2-2
cdr3_aa: CASSYSSGSSTGELFF
cdr3_nt: TGTGCCAGCAGTTACTCTAGCGGGAGCAGTACCGGGGAGCTGTTTTTT

clone_size: -
d_call: -
v_call: TRBV6-6
j_call: TRBJ1-1
cdr3_aa: CASSHPGQGPGTEAFF
cdr3_nt: TGTGCCAGCAGCCACCCGGGGCAGGGGCCGGGGACTGAAGCTTTCTTT

clone_size: -
d_call: TRBD2
v_call: TRBV5-4
j_call: TRBJ2-3
cdr3_aa: CASSLAGGGTDTQYF
cdr3_nt: TGTGCCAGCAGCTTAGCGGGAGGAGGTACAGATACGCAGTATTTT

clone_size: -
d_call: -
v_call: TRBV30
j_call: TRBJ1-2
cdr3_aa: CAWSVSLGYTF
cdr3_nt: TGTGCCTGGAGTGTAAGTCTTGGCTACACCTTC

clone_size: -
d_call: -
v_call: TRBV5-1
j_call: TRBJ2-3
cdr3_aa: CASSLAGLLALTDTQYF
cdr3_nt: TGCGCCAGCAGCTTGGCGGGGCTGTTAGCCTTGACAGATACGCAGTATTTT

clone_size: once
d_call: -
v_call: TRBV6-1
j_call: TRBJ1-2
cdr3_aa: CASSEQGNYGYTF
cdr3_nt: TGTGCCAGCAGTGAGCAGGGGAACTATGGCTACACCTTC

clone_size: -
d_call: -
v_call: TRBV2
j_call: TRBJ2-1
cdr3_aa: CASRYSGNSYNEQFF
cdr3_nt: TGTGCCAGCAGGTATAGCGGAAACTCCTACAATGAGCAGTTCTTC

clone_size: -
d_call: -
v_call: TRBV5-1
j_call: TRBJ2-5
cdr3_aa: CASSLGRSQETQYF
cdr3_nt: TGCGCCAGCAGCTTGGGGCGGTCGCAAGAGACCCAGTACTTC

clone_size: few
d_call: -
v_call: TRBV30
j_call: TRBJ1-1
cdr3_aa: CAWKLNTEAFF
cdr3_nt: TGTGCCTGGAAGCTTAACACTGAAGCTTTCTTT

clone_size: -
d_call: -
v_call: TRBV6-1
j_call: TRBJ2-7
cdr3_aa: CASSPDRTAYEQYF
cdr3_nt: TGTGCCAGCAGCCCGGACCGAACGGCCTACGAGCAGTACTTC

clone_size: -
d_call: -
v_call: TRBV5-1
j_call: TRBJ1-4
cdr3_aa: CASSFTGTLNEKLFF
cdr3_nt: TGCGCCAGCAGCTTTACCGGGACGCTGAATGAAAAACTGTTTTTT

clone_size: -
d_call: -
v_call: TRBV15
j_call: TRBJ1-2
cdr3_aa: CATSRGGEESYGYTF
cdr3_nt: TGTGCCACCAGCAGAGGAGGTGAGGAGTCCTATGGCTACACCTTC

clone_size: -
d_call: TRBD2
v_call: TRBV29-1
j_call: TRBJ2-3
cdr3_aa: CSVASVGGEADTQYF
cdr3_nt: TGCAGCGTTGCTAGCGTTGGGGGGGAGGCAGATACGCAGTATTTT

clone_size: -
d_call: TRBD1
v_call: TRBV19
j_call: TRBJ1-2
cdr3_aa: CASSPDRGYGYTF
cdr3_nt: TGTGCCAGTAGCCCGGACAGGGGTTATGGCTACACCTTC

clone_size: once
d_call: TRBD2
v_call: TRBV9
j_call: TRBJ2-1
cdr3_aa: CASSASGRGNEQFF
cdr3_nt: TGTGCCAGCAGCGCTAGCGGGAGGGGAAATGAGCAGTTCTTC